The source of this T cell receptor (beta chain) is a study of regulatory T cells in long-lasting Graves disease. Study-level points and caveats: With persistent disease, TRBV28, TRBJ1-2 and TRBJ2-5 were the favored segments.

CDR1 is SNHLY, CDR2 FYNNEI, per germline. V gave up 1 base and J gave up 9 bases, with 19 bases separating them. This CDR3 has 15 amino acids. Arm-PCR of CDR3 regions and iRepertoire HTBI primers were used to build TCR beta libraries. TCRdb re-analysed the multiplex PCR reads in MiXCR, keeping a single row per CDR3 protein. The sample includes 530,000 or so distinct CDR3 sequences, roughly 14% of them seen just once. This clonotype was detected ten times or more. The antigen is not known. Time point: newly diagnosed GD, antithyroid drugs for less than 3 months. After RNA was extracted from PBMCs, the TCR library was made from it. Graves' disease diagnosis used American Thyroid Association guidelines. A further study also used this sample, focusing on T cells in Graves' hyperthyroidism and ophthalmopathy. That investigation notes: Ophthalmopathy got predicted by the model a median about six months before its onset.

The TCR was taken from a man aged 25-40 years with Graves disease. The V call is TRBV2, the J call TRBJ2-7, with unresolved D. The sequencing used peripheral blood mononuclear cells (PBMCs), collected at new diagnosis, from a patient treated with antithyroid drugs. CDR3 in amino acids: CASSEVVLDLRGQYF. CDR3 coding DNA: TGTGCCAGCAGTGAAGTCGTCCTCGACCTACGAGGGCAGTACTTC.